The 17 T cell receptor beta chains below were found in one sample sequenced in a study of CD8 T cells in Susac syndrome. RNA was extracted with the RNeasy kit, and a quantity of 0.5 to 1 ug was reverse transcribed using random hexamers. TCRdb redid the calling of the immunoSEQ multiplex PCR reads with MiXCR, one entry per CDR3 protein. The sample yields 95,000 to 150,000 distinct CDR3 sequences, roughly 94% seen once. Input material: CD8+ T cells from PBMCs. These receptors were collected from a human donor with Susac syndrome.

V usage is TRBV29-1 and J usage is TRBJ2-7; possible D gene TRBD2, 6 bases. The CDR3 length is 13 residues. The ends were cut back, 3 bases at V and 6 bases at J, with 15 bases in the middle. The germline CDR1 and CDR2 sequences are SQVTM and ANQGSEA. Here the CDR3 reads CSVEGGLLPEQYF. The CDR3 bases are TGCAGCGTTGAGGGAGGACTCTTGCCCGAGCAGTACTTC.

The chain carries TRBV4-1 and TRBJ1-1; D is ambiguous. Germline V gene data show CDR1 as MGHRA and CDR2 as YSYEKL. The CDR3 spans 13 residues. The V and J ends lost 5 bases and 0 bases respectively, with 7 bases between them. CDR3 coding DNA: TGCGCCAGCAGCTTACAGCTGAACACTGAAGCTTTCTTT. Translating it yields CASSLQLNTEAFF.

V and J are TRBV20-1 and TRBJ2-2, with 12 positions matching TRBD2. The germline CDR1 and CDR2 sequences are DFQATT and SNEGSKA (reference sequence). The CDR3 is made up of 14 amino acids. Trimming removed 5 bases from V and 6 bases from J; junction bases left unmatched: 4. The CDR3 region is CSASGLAGSGELFF. As DNA, the CDR3 is TGCAGTGCTTCCGGACTAGCGGGGTCCGGGGAGCTGTTTTTT.

This clonotype is a singleton in its sample. The rearrangement uses TRBV5-1 and TRBJ2-1, with TRBD2 matching over 8 bases. This CDR3 has 14 residues. Germline V gene sequence: CDR1 SGHRS, CDR2 YFSETQ. V gave up 2 bases and J gave up 9 bases; unmatched junction bases: 7. In nucleotides, the CDR3 is TGCGCCAGCAGCTTAACGGGGGGGCTAAGTGAGCAGTTCTTC. This sequence encodes CASSLTGGLSEQFF.

The V call is TRBV29-1, the J call TRBJ2-2; D not resolved. This CDR3 spans 14 amino acids. In germline, CDR1 is SQVTM, CDR2 ANQGSEA. Trimming left V 6 bases short and J 0 bases short, with 11 bases between. CDR3: CSVYPLPNTGELFF. CDR3 sequence (DNA): TGCAGCGTGTACCCTCTACCGAACACCGGGGAGCTGTTTTTT.

The chain uses TRBV29-1 and TRBJ2-3; weak D call: TRBD2 (7 bases). Trimming removed 4 bases from V and 5 bases from J, with 13 bases in between. The CDR3 spans 13 residues. Germline values: CDR1 SQVTM, CDR2 ANQGSEA. The CDR3 is CSVAGGGQDTQYF. Written as DNA, the CDR3 is TGCAGCGTTGCGGGCGGGGGACAAGATACGCAGTATTTT.

The chain employs TRBV2 and TRBJ2-3; D perhaps matches TRBD1 (6 bases). Germline V gene lookup returns CDR1 SNHLY and CDR2 FYNNEI. This CDR3 is built from 16 residues. With 3 bases removed from V and 0 bases from J, the gap between germline ends came to 13 bases. CDR3 in amino acids: CASSEGDRSSTDTQYF. CDR3 bases: TGTGCCAGCAGTGAGGGAGACAGGTCCAGCACAGATACGCAGTATTTT.

The gene calls are TRBV29-1 and TRBJ2-5; D remains ambiguous. Trimming pared 4 bases from V and 1 base from J, leaving 13 bases between. This CDR3 has 14 amino acids. The germline V gene has CDR1 SQVTM and CDR2 ANQGSEA. CDR3 bases: TGCAGCGTTGTTGTAACGCTGGTCCAAGAGACCCAGTACTTC. Residues: CSVVVTLVQETQYF.

The chain recombines TRBV27 with TRBJ1-1; the D is unclear. Germline CDR1 is MNHEY and CDR2 is SMNVEV (reference sequence). The ends were cut back, 3 bases at V and 0 bases at J, with 11 bases in the middle. There are 15 residues in the CDR3. The chain's CDR3 is CASSFSSLMNTEAFF. The CDR3 coding sequence is TGTGCCAGCAGTTTCAGTTCACTCATGAACACTGAAGCTTTCTTT.

The chain uses TRBV6-5 and TRBJ2-7; the D gene is possibly TRBD2 (6 bases). The V end was cut by 2 bases, the J end by 6 bases, with 17 bases between. The CDR3 totals 15 residues. In germline, CDR1 is MNHEY, CDR2 SVGAGI. Here the CDR3 DNA reads TGTGCCAGCAGTTACGTTTCTAGCGACGGCTCCGAGCAGTACTTC. Encoded protein: CASSYVSSDGSEQYF.

The chain recombines TRBV29-1 with TRBJ2-7; perhaps TRBD1 as D (6 bases). Trimming stripped 0 bases from V and 2 bases from J, with 14 bases between. CDR3 length: 15 amino acids. Looked up from germline, CDR1 is SQVTM and CDR2 is ANQGSEA. As DNA, the CDR3 is TGCAGCGTTGAAGACCCACAGGGCCAGACCTACGAGCAGTACTTC. Protein: CSVEDPQGQTYEQYF.

In this sample, this clonotype turned up once. J is TRBJ2-6 and V is TRBV27; D not certain. CDR1 MNHEY and CDR2 SMNVEV come from the germline V gene (reference sequence). V was clipped by 7 bases and J by 0 bases, with 4 bases between them. The CDR3 runs 13 residues. CDR3 sequence (DNA): TGTGCCAGCAAGGACTCTGGGGCCAACGTCCTGACTTTC. This codes for CASKDSGANVLTF.

The genes are TRBV13 and TRBJ1-1; D may be TRBD1 (5 bases). Trimming took 9 bases from V and 1 from J, leaving 15 bases between them. The V gene's germline CDR1 is PRHDT and CDR2 FYEKMQ (reference sequence). CDR3 length: 14 amino acids. The DNA of the CDR3 is TGTGCCAGTCTTCGAACGACAGAGAACACTGAAGCTTTCTTT. Residues: CASLRTTENTEAFF.

The V and J genes are TRBV14 and TRBJ2-7; D is possibly TRBD2 (6 bases). The CDR3 loop spans 14 amino acids. The V end was cut by 0 bases, the J end by 6 bases, with 12 bases between. Germline-derived CDR1 and CDR2 are SGHDN and FVKESK. CDR3 amino acids: CASSQDIGGTEQYF. As DNA, the CDR3 is TGTGCCAGCAGCCAAGATATAGGAGGGACCGAGCAGTACTTC.

This rearrangement joins TRBV19 to TRBJ2-3, with 9 bases fitting TRBD1. Germline CDR1 reads LNHDA; CDR2 reads SQIVND (reference sequence). CDR3 length: 15 residues. Germline trimming cut 4 bases from V and 1 base from J; bases unmatched to any gene: 3. The CDR3, as DNA: TGTGCCAGTAGTACTCGGACAGGGGGCACAGATACGCAGTATTTT. Protein product: CASSTRTGGTDTQYF.

The chain couples TRBV5-6 to TRBJ2-1; D unclear. This CDR3 is 13 amino acids long. From germline, CDR1 is SGHDT and CDR2 YYEEEE. The V gene lost 4 bases and the J gene lost 4 bases, with 9 bases spanning the gap. The DNA of the CDR3 is TGTGCCAGCAGCCAAGACCGTTACAATGAGCAGTTCTTC. This translates into CASSQDRYNEQFF. The variable domain in full, with the rest retrieved from reference TRBV5-6 and TRBJ2-1, is DAGVTQSPTHLIKTRGQQVTLRCSPKSGHDTVSWYQQALGQGPQFIFQYYEEEERQRGNFPDRFSGHQFPNYSSELNVNALLLGDSALYLCASSQDRYNEQFFGPGTRLTVL.

This chain connects TRBV15 to TRBJ1-4; 9 bases are shared with TRBD1. CDR3 length: 14 residues. Per the germline V gene, CDR1 is LNHNV and CDR2 is YYDKDF (reference sequence). Losses at the gene ends were 8 bases for V and 7 bases for J; bases not matched to a gene: 8. The CDR3 is CATGNRGQLEKLFF. The CDR3 nucleotides read TGTGCCACCGGGAACAGGGGGCAACTTGAAAAACTGTTTTTT.